This entry describes one T cell receptor (beta chain). TCRdb keeps only in-frame clones here, not all; method: immunoSEQ multiplex PCR. The table shows some 520,000 clones, with roughly nine tenths occurring only once. The V end lost 4 bases, the J end lost 5 bases, and 6 bases lay between the germline ends. The CDR3 totals 13 residues. Germline-derived CDR1 and CDR2 are MNHEY and SVGAGI. The sample belongs to a study of blood T cell repertoires in COVID-19. As for the study in general: There were acute and convalescent COVID-19 samples, and they came from the United States, Italy and Spain. Nucleic acid was either cDNA or gDNA, and it came from T cells, B-cell-depleted T cells, or PBMCs.

Seattle's enrolled individuals joined amid active infection and were then monitored longitudinally. This receptor was taken from a man aged 18 to 30 with COVID-19, enrolled during active disease. The rearrangement links TRBV6-5 to TRBJ1-6; D call uncertain. Sequencing was performed on peripheral blood. DNA of the CDR3: TGTGCCAGCAGTTCGCACAATAATTCACCCCTCCACTTT. It specifies CASSSHNNSPLHF.